A selection of T cell receptor beta chains follows, all from one sample in a study of radiotherapy plus CTLA-4 blockade in lung cancer. TCRdb's table, derived via immunoSEQ multiplex PCR, lists solely in-frame clones and lacks some. The repertoire holds 75,000 or so clones, over 65% seen once, with around 7.1% in the top ten. The sequenced sample was peripheral blood, obtained from a patient treated with radiotherapy plus ipilimumab. The receptors here all came from a human donor with non-small cell lung cancer who had a complete response to radiotherapy plus ipilimumab. Each CDR3 is given with its conserved first and last residue. The D gene is left open where the match is weak. For some rows the clone size is stated as once, few or many, or as a class when expanded; others skip it.

V	size	J	D	CDR3	DNA
TRBV18	NA	TRBJ2-5	NA	CASSPRGGETQYF	TGTGCCAGCTCACCCAGGGGGGGTGAGACCCAGTACTTC
TRBV11-3	NA	TRBJ2-1	NA	CASSLSLVNNEQFF	TGTGCCAGCAGCTTATCATTGGTGAACAATGAGCAGTTCTTC
TRBV6-6	NA	TRBJ1-5	NA	CASGSSDQPQHF	TGTGCCAGCGGTTCATCAGATCAGCCCCAGCATTTT
TRBV28	NA	TRBJ1-2	NA	CASSSTADGYTF	TGTGCCAGCAGTTCAACTGCTGATGGCTACACCTTC
TRBV18	NA	TRBJ1-1	NA	CASSPTPIYGTEAFF	TGTGCCAGCTCACCGACACCCATCTATGGCACTGAAGCTTTCTTT
TRBV19	few	TRBJ1-5	NA	CASSMGGLSNQPQHF	TGTGCCAGTAGTATGGGTGGGCTTAGCAATCAGCCCCAGCATTTT
TRBV4-3	few	TRBJ2-1	TRBD1	CASSQDTDRAWNEQFF	TGCGCCAGCAGCCAAGATACAGACAGGGCATGGAATGAGCAGTTCTTC
TRBV5-1	few	TRBJ1-6	NA	CASSYRETYNSPLHF	TGCGCCAGCAGCTACCGGGAGACCTATAATTCACCCCTCCACTTT
TRBV4-3	NA	TRBJ2-5	NA	CASSRNGRDQYF	TGCGCCAGCAGCCGGAACGGGCGGGACCAGTACTTC
TRBV6-1	few	TRBJ2-4	NA	CASRDREGIQYF	TGTGCCAGCAGAGACAGGGAGGGCATTCAGTACTTC
TRBV5-5	NA	TRBJ1-2	NA	CASSFGGHDYGYTF	TGTGCCAGCAGCTTCGGGGGGCACGACTATGGCTACACCTTC
TRBV6-5	few	TRBJ2-1	TRBD1	CASSYVDRVNGQFF	TGTGCCAGCAGTTACGTGGACAGGGTGAATGGACAGTTCTTC
TRBV7-6	once	TRBJ2-7	TRBD1	CASRLGQGAWEQYF	TGTGCCAGCAGGCTGGGACAGGGGGCATGGGAGCAGTACTTC
TRBV5-1	NA	TRBJ1-2	NA	CASSFQFQGTNYGYTF	TGCGCCAGCAGCTTTCAGTTCCAGGGTACGAACTATGGCTACACCTTC
TRBV18	few	TRBJ2-7	NA	CASSPQSSYEQYF	TGTGCCAGCTCACCCCAGAGCTCCTACGAGCAGTACTTC
TRBV7-8	few	TRBJ1-4	NA	CASSLGQVDEKLFF	TGTGCCAGCAGCTTGGGGCAGGTCGATGAAAAACTGTTTTTT
TRBV6-6	NA	TRBJ1-5	TRBD1	CASSRDSFNSNQPQHF	TGTGCCAGCAGCCGGGACAGTTTCAATAGCAATCAGCCCCAGCATTTT
TRBV5-1	NA	TRBJ2-3	NA	CASRPGLPASTDTQYF	TGCGCCAGCAGACCCGGACTGCCTGCTAGCACAGATACGCAGTATTTT
TRBV18	NA	TRBJ2-4	NA	CASSPPTVAKNIQYF	TGTGCCAGCTCACCCCCGACAGTAGCCAAAAACATTCAGTACTTC
TRBV29-1	NA	TRBJ2-3	TRBD2	CSILAGETDTQYF	TGCAGCATTTTAGCGGGAGAAACAGATACGCAGTATTTT
TRBV4-3	few	TRBJ1-2	NA	CASSQDARGPTAEGYTF	TGCGCCAGCAGCCAAGATGCGAGAGGGCCAACGGCGGAGGGCTACACCTTC
TRBV7-8	NA	TRBJ1-1	NA	CASSLRRGETEAFF	TGTGCCAGCAGCTTACGACGCGGGGAGACTGAAGCTTTCTTT
TRBV10-3	NA	TRBJ2-1	NA	CAISESRGPNEQFF	TGTGCCATCAGTGAGTCGCGGGGACCCAATGAGCAGTTCTTC
TRBV9	NA	TRBJ2-2	TRBD1	CASSAVQGRITGELFF	TGTGCCAGCAGCGCCGTACAGGGGCGAATCACCGGGGAGCTGTTTTTT
TRBV29-1	once	TRBJ2-5	NA	CSVDKGVETQYF	TGCAGCGTTGACAAGGGGGTGGAGACCCAGTACTTC
TRBV7-2	NA	TRBJ1-5	NA	CASSSTGGPYQPQHF	TGTGCCAGCAGCTCGACCGGGGGTCCCTATCAGCCCCAGCATTTT
TRBV30	NA	TRBJ2-5	NA	CAWSEGGFQETQYF	TGTGCCTGGAGTGAGGGTGGTTTCCAAGAGACCCAGTACTTC
TRBV10-1	few	TRBJ2-6	NA	CASSDPGQSLTF	TGCGCCAGCAGTGACCCCGGACAGTCCCTGACTTTC
TRBV6-5	NA	TRBJ2-7	TRBD1	CASRLTGGSSYEQYF	TGTGCCAGCAGATTGACAGGGGGAAGCTCCTACGAGCAGTACTTC
TRBV18	NA	TRBJ2-1	TRBD2	CASSAYGSSGGHMNEQFF	TGTGCCAGCTCAGCATACGGGAGTAGCGGGGGGCACATGAATGAGCAGTTCTTC
TRBV5-4	few	TRBJ1-3	TRBD1	CASSLGAGGTVGNTIYF	TGTGCCAGCAGCTTGGGGGCAGGGGGCACAGTCGGAAACACCATATATTTT
TRBV5-8	NA	TRBJ2-6	NA	CASRFYLGGKGANVLTF	TGTGCCAGCAGGTTCTACCTGGGTGGAAAGGGGGCCAACGTCCTGACTTTC
TRBV7-6	NA	TRBJ2-3	NA	CASSPTPTDTQYF	TGTGCCAGCAGCCCCACACCCACAGATACGCAGTATTTT
TRBV5-1	once	TRBJ1-5	NA	CASSAASNQPQHF	TGCGCCAGCAGCGCCGCAAGCAATCAGCCCCAGCATTTT
TRBV29-1	NA	TRBJ2-1	NA	CSVSGAIVAYNEQFF	TGCAGCGTTTCGGGAGCGATCGTGGCCTACAATGAGCAGTTCTTC